This T cell receptor (beta chain) was captured by sequencing in a study of cytomegalovirus exposure and HLA in healthy donors. In the study overall: Both the roughly 120 validation repertoires and the 500 to 700 first-cohort repertoires used the same platform, as reported by a later analysis.

Findings and limits, study-wide: The study designated 160 or so TCR beta chains cytomegalovirus-associated. Most observed TCR sequences were rare, whereas some public TCRs were detected in many donors.

The length of the CDR3 is 15 residues. Trimming stripped 1 base from V and 1 base from J, with 11 bases between. CDR1 is LNHDA and CDR2 is SQIVND in the germline V gene (reference sequence). To note about this clone: Its antigen remains unknown.

Clones were sequenced by immunoSEQ multiplex PCR, and TCRdb holds only the in-frame ones, with some missing. In the table there are fewer than 200,000 clones, about 89% of which are singletons. Sequencing was carried out using PBMCs. The V gene is TRBV19, the J gene TRBJ2-7; D perhaps matches TRBD1 (7 bases). This receptor was identified in a woman younger than 30 in good health and CMV-seropositive. In DNA, the CDR3 is TGTGCCAGTAGTATAGCGCAGGGGGGTTCCTACGAGCAGTACTTC. This sequence encodes CASSIAQGGSYEQYF. Supplemented by reference TRBV19 and TRBJ2-7, the full variable domain reads DGGITQSPKYLFRKEGQNVTLSCEQNLNHDAMYWYRQDPGQGLRLIYYSQIVNDFQKGDIAEGYSVSREKKESFPLTVTSAQKNPTAFYLCASSIAQGGSYEQYFGPGTRLTVT.